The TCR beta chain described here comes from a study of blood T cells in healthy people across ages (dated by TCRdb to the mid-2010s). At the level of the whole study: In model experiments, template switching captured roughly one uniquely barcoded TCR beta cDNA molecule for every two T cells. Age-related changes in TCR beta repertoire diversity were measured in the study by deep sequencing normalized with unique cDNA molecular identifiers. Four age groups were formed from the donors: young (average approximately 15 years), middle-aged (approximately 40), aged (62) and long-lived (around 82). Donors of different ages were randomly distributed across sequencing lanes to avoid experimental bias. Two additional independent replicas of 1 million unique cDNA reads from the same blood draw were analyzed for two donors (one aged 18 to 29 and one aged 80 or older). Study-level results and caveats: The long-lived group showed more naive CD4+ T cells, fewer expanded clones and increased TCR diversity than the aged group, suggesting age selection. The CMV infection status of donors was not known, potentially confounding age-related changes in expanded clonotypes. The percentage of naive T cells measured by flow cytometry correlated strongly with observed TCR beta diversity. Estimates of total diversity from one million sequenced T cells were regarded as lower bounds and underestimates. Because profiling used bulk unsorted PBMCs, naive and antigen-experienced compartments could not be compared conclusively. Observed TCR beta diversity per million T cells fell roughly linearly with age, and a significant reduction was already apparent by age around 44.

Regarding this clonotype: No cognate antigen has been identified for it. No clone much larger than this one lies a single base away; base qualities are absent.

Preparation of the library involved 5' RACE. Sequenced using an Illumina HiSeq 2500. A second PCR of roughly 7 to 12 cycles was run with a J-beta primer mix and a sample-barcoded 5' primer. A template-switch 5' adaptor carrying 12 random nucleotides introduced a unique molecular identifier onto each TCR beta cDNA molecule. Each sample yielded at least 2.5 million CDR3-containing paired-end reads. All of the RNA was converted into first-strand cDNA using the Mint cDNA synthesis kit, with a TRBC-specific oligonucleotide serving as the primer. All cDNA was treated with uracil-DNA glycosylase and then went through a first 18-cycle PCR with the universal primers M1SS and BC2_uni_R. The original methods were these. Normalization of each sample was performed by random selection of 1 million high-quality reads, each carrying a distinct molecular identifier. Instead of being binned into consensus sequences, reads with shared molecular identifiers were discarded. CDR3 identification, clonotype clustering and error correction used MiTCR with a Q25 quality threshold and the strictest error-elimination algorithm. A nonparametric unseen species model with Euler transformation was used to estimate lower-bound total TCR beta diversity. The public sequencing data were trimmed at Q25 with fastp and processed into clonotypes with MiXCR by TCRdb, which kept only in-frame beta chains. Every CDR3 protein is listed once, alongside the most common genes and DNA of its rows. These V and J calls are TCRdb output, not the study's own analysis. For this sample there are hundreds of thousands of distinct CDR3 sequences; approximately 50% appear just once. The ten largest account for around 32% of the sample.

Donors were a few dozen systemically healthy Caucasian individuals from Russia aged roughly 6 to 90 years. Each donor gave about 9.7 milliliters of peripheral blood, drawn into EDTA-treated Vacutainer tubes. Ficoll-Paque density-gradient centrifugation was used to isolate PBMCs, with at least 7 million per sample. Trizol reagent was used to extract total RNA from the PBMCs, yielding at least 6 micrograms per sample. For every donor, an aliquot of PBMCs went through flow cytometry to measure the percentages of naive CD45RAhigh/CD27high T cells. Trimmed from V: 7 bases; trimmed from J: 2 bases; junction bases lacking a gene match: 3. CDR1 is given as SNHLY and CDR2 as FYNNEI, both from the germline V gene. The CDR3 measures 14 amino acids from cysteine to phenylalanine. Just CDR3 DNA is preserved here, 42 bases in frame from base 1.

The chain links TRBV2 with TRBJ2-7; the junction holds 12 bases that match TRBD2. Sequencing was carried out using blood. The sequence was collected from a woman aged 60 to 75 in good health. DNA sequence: TGTGCCAGCATGACTAGCGGGAGTCCCTACGAGCAGTACTTC. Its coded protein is CASMTSGSPYEQYF.